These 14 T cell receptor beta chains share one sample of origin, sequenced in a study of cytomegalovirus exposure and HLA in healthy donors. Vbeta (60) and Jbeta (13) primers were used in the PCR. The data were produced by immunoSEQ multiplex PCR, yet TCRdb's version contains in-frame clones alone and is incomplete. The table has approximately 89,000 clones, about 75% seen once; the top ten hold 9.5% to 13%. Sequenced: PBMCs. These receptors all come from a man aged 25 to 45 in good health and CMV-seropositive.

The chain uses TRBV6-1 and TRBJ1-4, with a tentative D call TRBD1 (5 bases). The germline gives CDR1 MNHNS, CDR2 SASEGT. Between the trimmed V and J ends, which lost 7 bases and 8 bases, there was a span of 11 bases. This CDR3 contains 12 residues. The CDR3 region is CASTGGWEKLFF. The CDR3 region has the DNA TGTGCCAGCACGGGGGGTTGGGAAAAACTGTTTTTT.

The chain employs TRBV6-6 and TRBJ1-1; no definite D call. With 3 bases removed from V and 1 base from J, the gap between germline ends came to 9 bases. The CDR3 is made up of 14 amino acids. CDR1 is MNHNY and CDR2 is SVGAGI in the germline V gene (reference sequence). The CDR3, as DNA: TGTGCCAGCAGTTATGCAGGAAAGAACACTGAAGCTTTCTTT. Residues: CASSYAGKNTEAFF.

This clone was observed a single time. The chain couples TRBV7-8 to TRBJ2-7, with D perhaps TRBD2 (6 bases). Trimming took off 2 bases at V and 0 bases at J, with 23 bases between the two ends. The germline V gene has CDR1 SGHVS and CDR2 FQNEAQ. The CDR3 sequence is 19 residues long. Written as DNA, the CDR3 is TGTGCCAGCAGCTTATTAGACCCAGGCCGCCGGGGGTACTCCTACGAGCAGTACTTC. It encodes CASSLLDPGRRGYSYEQYF.

CDR3 sequence reads: CASSLALRAQGSYGYTF. CDR3 bases: TGTGCCAGCAGCTTAGCTCTCAGGGCGCAAGGCTCTTATGGCTACACCTTC. The chain links TRBV11-2 to TRBJ1-2; maybe TRBD1 (5 bases). Germline assignment: CDR1 SGHAT and CDR2 FQNNGV. The CDR3 is 17 amino acids. Deletions cut 1 base from V and 5 bases from J, with 20 bases between.

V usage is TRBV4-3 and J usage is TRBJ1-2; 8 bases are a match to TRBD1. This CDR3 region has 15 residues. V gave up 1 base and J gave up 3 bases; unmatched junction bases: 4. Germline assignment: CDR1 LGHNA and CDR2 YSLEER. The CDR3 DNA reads TGCGCCAGCAGCCAAGCCGACAGGGGAGACTATGGCTACACCTTC. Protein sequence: CASSQADRGDYGYTF.

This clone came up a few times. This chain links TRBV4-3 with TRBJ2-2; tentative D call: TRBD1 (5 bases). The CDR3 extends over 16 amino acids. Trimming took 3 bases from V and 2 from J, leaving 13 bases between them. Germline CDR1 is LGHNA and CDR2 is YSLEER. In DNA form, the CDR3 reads TGCGCCAGCAGCCATCCTGACAGTGAAAACACCGGGGAGCTGTTTTTT. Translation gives CASSHPDSENTGELFF.

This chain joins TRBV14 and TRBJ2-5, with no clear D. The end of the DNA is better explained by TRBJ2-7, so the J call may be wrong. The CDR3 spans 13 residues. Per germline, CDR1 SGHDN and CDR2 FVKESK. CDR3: CASSHPQFYEQYF. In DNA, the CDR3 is TGTGCCAGCAGCCACCCCCAATTCTACGAGCAGTACTTC.

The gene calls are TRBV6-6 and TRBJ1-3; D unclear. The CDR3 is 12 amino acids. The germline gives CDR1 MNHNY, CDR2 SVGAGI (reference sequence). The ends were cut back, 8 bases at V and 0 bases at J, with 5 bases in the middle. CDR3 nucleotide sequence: TGTGCCAGCCGGGGCTCTGGAAACACCATATATTTT. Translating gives CASRGSGNTIYF.

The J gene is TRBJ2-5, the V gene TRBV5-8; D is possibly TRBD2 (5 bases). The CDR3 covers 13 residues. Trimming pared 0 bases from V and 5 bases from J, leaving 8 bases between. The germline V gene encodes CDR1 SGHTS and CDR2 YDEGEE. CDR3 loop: CASSLVGGETQYF. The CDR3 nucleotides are TGTGCCAGCAGCTTGGTAGGCGGGGAGACCCAGTACTTC. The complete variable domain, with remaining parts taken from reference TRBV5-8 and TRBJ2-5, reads EAGVTQSPTHLIKTRGQQATLRCSPISGHTSVYWYQQALGLGLQFLLWYDEGEERNRGNFPPRFSGRQFPNYSSELNVNALELEDSALYLCASSLVGGETQYFGPGTRLLVL.

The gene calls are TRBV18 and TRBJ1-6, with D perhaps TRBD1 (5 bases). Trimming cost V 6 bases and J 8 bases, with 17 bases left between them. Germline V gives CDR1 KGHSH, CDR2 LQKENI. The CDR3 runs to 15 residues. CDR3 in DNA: TGTGCCAGCTCCGGGACTCAATCCGGGGATTCACCCCTCCACTTT. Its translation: CASSGTQSGDSPLHF.

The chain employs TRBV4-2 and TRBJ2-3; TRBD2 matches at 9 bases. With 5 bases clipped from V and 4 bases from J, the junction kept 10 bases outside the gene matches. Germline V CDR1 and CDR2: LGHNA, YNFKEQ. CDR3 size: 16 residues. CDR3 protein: CASSSMAGLAADTQYF. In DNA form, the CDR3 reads TGTGCCAGCAGCTCCATGGCGGGACTAGCCGCAGATACGCAGTATTTT.

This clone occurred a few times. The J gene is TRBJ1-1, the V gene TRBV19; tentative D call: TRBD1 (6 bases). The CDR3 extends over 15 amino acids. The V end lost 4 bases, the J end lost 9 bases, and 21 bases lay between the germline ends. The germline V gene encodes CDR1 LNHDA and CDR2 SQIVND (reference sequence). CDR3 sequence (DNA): TGTGCCAGTAGTAGGAAGAGGACAGAGGGAAGCCAAGCTTTCTTT. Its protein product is CASSRKRTEGSQAFF.

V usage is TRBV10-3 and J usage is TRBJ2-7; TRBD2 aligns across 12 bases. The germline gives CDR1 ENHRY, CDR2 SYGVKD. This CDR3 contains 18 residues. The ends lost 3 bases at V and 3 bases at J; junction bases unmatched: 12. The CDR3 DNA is TGTGCCATCAGTGACCCAACTCTAGCGGGGGGGGAAGTCTACGAGCAGTACTTC. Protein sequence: CAISDPTLAGGEVYEQYF.

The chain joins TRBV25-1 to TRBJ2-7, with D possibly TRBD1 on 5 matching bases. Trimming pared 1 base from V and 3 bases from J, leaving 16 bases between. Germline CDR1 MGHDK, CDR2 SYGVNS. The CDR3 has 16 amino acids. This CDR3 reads CASSESGQVPRYEQYF. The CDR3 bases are TGTGCCAGCAGTGAATCTGGACAAGTCCCCCGCTACGAGCAGTACTTC.